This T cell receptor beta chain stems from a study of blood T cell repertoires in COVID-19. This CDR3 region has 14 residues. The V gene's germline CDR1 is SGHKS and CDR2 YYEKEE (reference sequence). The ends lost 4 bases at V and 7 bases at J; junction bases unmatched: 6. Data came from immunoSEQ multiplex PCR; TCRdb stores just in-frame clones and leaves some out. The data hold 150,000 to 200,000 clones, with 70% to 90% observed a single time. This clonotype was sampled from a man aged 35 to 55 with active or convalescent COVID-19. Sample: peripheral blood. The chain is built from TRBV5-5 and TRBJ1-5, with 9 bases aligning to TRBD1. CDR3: CASSRDRERQPQHF. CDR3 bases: TGTGCCAGCAGCCGGGACAGGGAGAGGCAGCCCCAGCATTTT.